This T cell receptor beta chain was observed in a study of blood T cells in healthy people across ages. A J-beta primer mix and a sample-barcoded 5' primer were used in a second PCR of roughly 7 to 12 cycles. TCRdb ran MiXCR on the 5' RACE reads and lists one entry per CDR3 protein. The sample shows around 1.1 million distinct CDR3 sequences, more than 30% of them seen only once. V was clipped by 2 bases and J by 4 bases, with 11 bases between them. CDR1 is SGHDN, CDR2 FVKESK, per germline. The length of the CDR3 is 15 residues. Sequencing used blood. The TCR comes from a man between 18 and 29 years old in good health. The V and J genes are TRBV14 and TRBJ2-2; D may be TRBD2 (5 bases). The chain's CDR3 is CASSQFGLSTGELFF. The CDR3 coding sequence is TGTGCCAGCAGCCAATTTGGACTTTCCACCGGGGAGCTGTTTTTT.